What follows are 29 T cell receptor beta chains derived from one specimen sequenced in a study of T cells expressing NK-cell markers. TCRdb reprocessed the 5' RACE reads, with one entry per CDR3 protein and no DNA. The sample table includes 400,000 or so distinct CDR3 sequences. The sample taken for sequencing was blood T cells: a sorted CD56 or NKG2C T cell subset, CD4+ or CD8+ T cells, or bulk PBMC T cells (not recorded which). The receptor set was obtained from a woman aged 45-65 years in good health.

The gene calls are TRBV5-1 and TRBJ1-1; absent DNA, TCRdb's TRBD1 call cannot be checked. The CDR3 consists of 17 residues. Germline V gene data show CDR1 as SGHRS and CDR2 as YFSETQ. This CDR3 reads CASSLSSTGTLVTEAFF.

The chain has TRBV28 and TRBJ2-1; TCRdb names TRBD2, which stays unverified in the absence of DNA. This CDR3 region has 13 residues. Germline V gene data show CDR1 as MDHEN and CDR2 as SYDVKM. The CDR3 is CATSGGTYNEQFF.

The J gene is TRBJ2-1, the V gene TRBV5-6; as DNA is missing, the TRBD2 call by TCRdb cannot be tested. The CDR3 spans 14 residues. Germline V CDR1 and CDR2: SGHDT, YYEEEE. The CDR3 region is CASSTSGFKDEQFF.

The genes are TRBV3-1 and TRBJ2-4; TCRdb calls TRBD1, which cannot be checked without DNA. CDR3 length equals 16 residues. Per germline, CDR1 LGHDT and CDR2 YNNKEL (reference sequence). CDR3 residues: CASSQDGGSRANIQYF.

The V gene is TRBV29-1, the J gene TRBJ2-3; TCRdb selects TRBD2, and the lack of DNA leaves this call unchecked. This CDR3 comprises 13 residues. CDR1 is SQVTM and CDR2 is ANQGSEA in the germline V gene. CDR3 sequence: CSVDLARTDTQYF.

The rearrangement joins TRBV29-1 to TRBJ2-1; TCRdb's assignment of TRBD2 cannot be checked, as there is no DNA. The CDR3 is 14 amino acids. Germline V gene sequence: CDR1 SQVTM, CDR2 ANQGSEA. The CDR3 is CSAERLAGKNEQFF.

This chain's CDR3 is CASSFKSTGWETQYF. J is TRBJ2-5 and V is TRBV27; there is no DNA to check the TCRdb D call of TRBD1. The germline CDR1 and CDR2 sequences are MNHEY and SMNVEV (reference sequence). The CDR3 consists of 15 residues.

J is TRBJ2-7 and V is TRBV7-3; the D call of TRBD1 rests on TCRdb alone, since no DNA is present to check it. The CDR3 has 13 residues. Germline V gene data show CDR1 as SGHTA and CDR2 as FQGTGA. The CDR3 protein is CASSSGIPYEQYF.

The chain links TRBV29-1 to TRBJ2-1; with no DNA, the TCRdb D assignment of TRBD1 cannot be verified. There are 13 residues in the CDR3. Germline assignment: CDR1 SQVTM and CDR2 ANQGSEA. Here the CDR3 reads CSAVGTDYNEQFF.

The chain employs TRBV10-1 and TRBJ1-2. The CDR3 length is 12 residues. Germline loops: CDR1 WNHNN, CDR2 SYGVQD (reference sequence). CDR3 region: CASSDSGYGYTF.

V and J are TRBV5-1 and TRBJ2-1; TCRdb outputs TRBD2, but without DNA this stays unchecked. The CDR3 runs to 14 residues. CDR1 and CDR2 (germline): SGHRS, YFSETQ. CDR3 residues: CASTRAGGGEEQFF.

CDR3 protein: CASTPGPNYGYTF. This chain uses TRBV5-1 with TRBJ1-2; TCRdb indicates TRBD1, and absent DNA this call remains unverified. The CDR3 length is 13 residues. Germline V lookup: CDR1 SGHRS, CDR2 YFSETQ.

The rearrangement uses TRBV27 and TRBJ2-1; TCRdb gives TRBD2 as the D gene, but with no DNA this cannot be confirmed. This CDR3 spans 13 amino acids. Germline CDR1 is MNHEY and CDR2 is SMNVEV (reference sequence). The CDR3 reads CASSSPLAHEQFF.

The V gene is TRBV24-1, the J gene TRBJ2-4; without DNA, the TCRdb call of TRBD1 cannot be checked. The CDR3 covers 13 residues. In germline, CDR1 is KGHDR, CDR2 SFDVKD. The chain's CDR3 is CATSDGTGPIQYF.

J is TRBJ2-1 and V is TRBV5-1; TCRdb names TRBD2, which stays unverified in the absence of DNA. Germline loops: CDR1 SGHRS, CDR2 YFSETQ. This CDR3 comprises 17 residues. This chain's CDR3 is CASSMEVTSGPGNEQFF.

The V call is TRBV5-1, the J call TRBJ2-5; without DNA, the TCRdb call of TRBD1 cannot be checked. CDR1 and CDR2 from the germline V gene are SGHRS and YFSETQ. The CDR3 covers 15 residues. The CDR3 region is CASSLVRDRGQAQYF.

The V call is TRBV30, the J call TRBJ2-2; TCRdb designates TRBD1, a call that cannot be tested without DNA. This CDR3 region has 14 residues. The germline CDR1 and CDR2 sequences are GTSNPN and SVGIG (reference sequence). CDR3 region: CAWSVPTGSGELFF.

This chain links TRBV3-1 with TRBJ2-3; TCRdb's D call of TRBD2 is untestable without DNA. CDR3 length: 17 residues. Germline CDR1 and CDR2: LGHDT and YNNKEL (reference sequence). The CDR3 region is CASSQGEVDGRTDTQYF.

CDR3: CASNMGAAGANVLTF. The rearrangement links TRBV5-6 to TRBJ2-6; TCRdb's D call, TRBD2, is unchecked because there is no DNA. The length of the CDR3 is 15 residues. Germline assignment: CDR1 SGHDT and CDR2 YYEEEE.

V is TRBV6-5 and J is TRBJ2-1; TCRdb selects TRBD2, and the lack of DNA leaves this call unchecked. The germline V gene has CDR1 MNHEY and CDR2 SVGAGI. The CDR3 is made up of 16 amino acids. CDR3 in amino acids: CASSFSGGRRPGEQFF.

The V gene is TRBV7-6, the J gene TRBJ2-2; TCRdb's D call of TRBD1 is untestable without DNA. CDR3 length equals 14 residues. CDR1 is SGHVS, CDR2 FNYEAQ, per germline. This chain's CDR3 is CASSGTGEGGELFF.

The rearrangement uses TRBV14 and TRBJ2-1; TCRdb returns TRBD2, unconfirmable since there is no DNA. CDR1 and CDR2 from the germline V gene are SGHDN and FVKESK. The CDR3 covers 15 residues. The CDR3 region is CASSQRGGQYNEQFF.

The genes are TRBV29-1 and TRBJ2-2; absent DNA, TCRdb's TRBD1 call cannot be checked. The CDR3 totals 16 residues. Germline CDR1 reads SQVTM; CDR2 reads ANQGSEA. CDR3 sequence: CSVEGGTGGFSGELFF.

The J gene is TRBJ1-4, the V gene TRBV29-1; TCRdb calls TRBD1, which cannot be checked without DNA. This CDR3 comprises 13 residues. Germline CDR1 is SQVTM and CDR2 is ANQGSEA. CDR3 sequence: CSVVVGGNEKLFF.

The rearrangement joins TRBV24-1 to TRBJ1-1; TCRdb designates TRBD1, a call that cannot be tested without DNA. The CDR3 contains 11 residues. Germline V gene sequence: CDR1 KGHDR, CDR2 SFDVKD. The CDR3: CATSLGREAFF.

The chain combines TRBV7-9 with TRBJ2-1; TCRdb's D gene call, TRBD1, goes unchecked for lack of DNA. This CDR3 region has 16 residues. CDR1 is SEHNR and CDR2 is FQNEAQ in the germline V gene (reference sequence). CDR3 amino acids: CASSLPPGTPLNEQFF. Together with reference TRBV7-9 and TRBJ2-1, the CDR3 gives the full variable domain: DTGVSQNPRHKITKRGQNVTFRCDPISEHNRLYWYRQTLGQGPEFLTYFQNEAQLEKSRLLSDRFSAERPKGSFSTLEIQRTEQGDSAMYLCASSLPPGTPLNEQFFGPGTRLTVL.

The chain has TRBV5-1 and TRBJ2-2; without DNA, the TCRdb call of TRBD1 cannot be checked. Germline assignment: CDR1 SGHRS and CDR2 YFSETQ. The CDR3 contains 15 residues. The CDR3 region is CASSLGQILTGELFF. The variable domain in full, completed from reference TRBV5-1 and TRBJ2-2, reads KAGVTQTPRYLIKTRGQQVTLSCSPISGHRSVSWYQQTPGQGLQFLFEYFSETQRNKGNFPGRFSGRQFSNSRSEMNVSTLELGDSALYLCASSLGQILTGELFFGEGSRLTVL.

The chain has TRBV4-1 and TRBJ2-5; TCRdb proposes TRBD1, but this gene call is untestable without DNA. The germline V gene encodes CDR1 MGHRA and CDR2 YSYEKL. The CDR3 loop spans 13 amino acids. The CDR3 spells CASSQQGTETQYF.

The rearrangement joins TRBV20-1 to TRBJ1-2; TCRdb calls TRBD1, which cannot be checked without DNA. Germline loops: CDR1 DFQATT, CDR2 SNEGSKA (reference sequence). The CDR3 spans 13 residues. This CDR3 reads CSAREGPIHGYTF.